Included here is one T cell receptor (beta chain) sequence, with context. The target antigen is unknown. This sample was included in a study of cytomegalovirus exposure and HLA in healthy donors. CDR1 is SGHVS and CDR2 is FQNEAQ in the germline V gene. The CDR3 length is 16 residues. Trimming took 2 bases from V and 6 from J, leaving 16 bases between them. Primers: 60 Vbeta forward and 13 Jbeta reverse. Original analysis: Later work found around 85 million unique TCR beta chains, with around 10 million shared. The table came from immunoSEQ multiplex PCR; TCRdb's copy has only in-frame clones and leaves some out. V, J and clone size reflect that table, while D and trimming were determined from the DNA. The sample consists of 100,000 to 150,000 clones, around 73% of them appearing once. Study-wide results and limits: Immune exposure information available was restricted to CMV serostatus. A missense variant in DCLRE1C was later tied to TCR beta V- and J-gene trimming.

This rearrangement joins TRBV7-8 to TRBJ2-2; D gene uncertain. This clonotype originated in a female donor in good health and CMV-seronegative. The sample was PBMCs. Here the CDR3 reads CASSLSFIQIAGELFF. In DNA, the CDR3 is TGTGCCAGCAGCTTATCCTTCATACAGATCGCCGGGGAGCTGTTTTTT.